One sample yielded the 21 T cell receptor beta chains listed below, sequenced in a study of regulatory T cells in long-lasting Graves disease. Time point: newly diagnosed GD, antithyroid drugs for less than 3 months. Preparation of the TCR library used RNA extracted from PBMCs. With iRepertoire HTBI primers and Arm-PCR of CDR3 regions, TCR beta libraries were built. MiXCR was run by TCRdb on the multiplex PCR reads, yielding one entry per CDR3 protein. The profile covers around 500,000 distinct CDR3 sequences, with about 16% appearing a single time and around 25% taken by the ten largest. These data were also filed under a second study, of T cells in Graves' hyperthyroidism and ophthalmopathy.

Sample: peripheral blood mononuclear cells (PBMCs), taken at new diagnosis, from a patient treated with antithyroid drugs. These TCRs come from a woman aged 35-60 years with Graves disease.

This clonotype came up a few times. J is TRBJ2-1 and V is TRBV9; 8 bases match TRBD2. This CDR3 comprises 16 residues. The germline V gene encodes CDR1 SGDLS and CDR2 YYNGEE. J was trimmed by 0 bases and V by 2 bases; bases with no gene match: 4. CDR3 region: CASSVGGGNSYNEQFF. The CDR3 region has the DNA TGTGCCAGCAGCGTCGGGGGGGGCAACTCCTACAATGAGCAGTTCTTC.

As regards this clonotype: A clone one base away is much larger, so this may be a read error. The chain has TRBV3-1 and TRBJ1-2; no definite D call. The germline V gene has CDR1 LGHDT and CDR2 YNNKEL (reference sequence). The CDR3 consists of 13 residues. The CDR3 loop reads CTSSQVSNYGYTF. The CDR3 DNA reads as TGTACCAGCAGCCAAGTTTCTAACTATGGCTACACCTTC.

Comment on this clonotype: This may be a read error, as it is one base from a much larger clone. The chain joins TRBV7-3 to TRBJ2-1; TRBD2 is a possible D gene (5 bases). Germline CDR1 SGHTA, CDR2 FQGTGA. The V gene lost 4 bases and the J gene lost 7 bases, with 17 bases spanning the gap. The CDR3 length is 15 residues. CDR3 region: CASSYDGAWENEQFF. The CDR3 DNA is TGTGCCAGCAGCTACGACGGCGCTTGGGAGAATGAGCAGTTCTTC. The variable domain in full, with the rest retrieved from reference TRBV7-3 and TRBJ2-1, is GAGVSQTPSNKVTEKGKYVELRCDPISGHTALYWYRQSLGQGPEFLIYFQGTGAADDSGLPNDRFFAVRPEGSVSTLKIQRTERGDSAVYLCASSYDGAWENEQFFGPGTRLTVL.

This clonotype appeared many times. The gene calls are TRBV20-1 and TRBJ1-1; the match to TRBD1 covers 10 bases. V lost 6 bases, J lost 4 bases, and 11 bases stayed unmatched. Germline V CDR1 and CDR2: DFQATT, SNEGSKA (reference sequence). The CDR3 has 15 residues. CDR3 DNA: TGCAGTGCCAGCCCAGACAGGGGGCAAGGCACTGAAGCTTTCTTT. Its translation: CSASPDRGQGTEAFF.

In this sample, this clonotype turned up a few times. The CDR3 DNA reads TGTGCCAGCAGTTCCCTACAGGGTGCGCGGCAGCCCCAGCATTTT. It is translated as CASSSLQGARQPQHF. The genes are TRBV27 and TRBJ1-5, with D possibly matching TRBD1 (6 bases). V was trimmed by 4 bases and J by 7 bases, leaving 17 bases between them. This CDR3 has 15 amino acids. CDR1 and CDR2 from the germline V gene are MNHEY and SMNVEV (reference sequence).

V gene TRBV2 combines with J gene TRBJ1-1; TRBD1 matches at 8 bases. The junction had 6 bases not matched to a gene; V was cut back by 4 bases and J by 5 bases. The CDR3 sequence is 14 residues long. Per germline, CDR1 SNHLY and CDR2 FYNNEI. DNA of the CDR3: TGTGCCAGCAGTGCGGCAGGGGGCATGACTGAAGCTTTCTTT. Translating it yields CASSAAGGMTEAFF.

This clonotype was found a few times. The V call is TRBV30, the J call TRBJ2-1, with a possible D match to TRBD1 (5 bases). With 2 bases removed from V and 2 bases from J, the gap between germline ends came to 7 bases. Germline CDR1 GTSNPN, CDR2 SVGIG (reference sequence). The CDR3 spans 13 residues. The CDR3 DNA reads as TGTGCCTGGAGTCAGGGAACCTACAATGAGCAGTTCTTC. It codes for CAWSQGTYNEQFF.

This clonotype has ten or more counts. V and J are TRBV27 and TRBJ1-1; D gene uncertain. Germline V gene data show CDR1 as MNHEY and CDR2 as SMNVEV (reference sequence). Trimming stripped 5 bases from V and 1 base from J, with 8 bases between. The CDR3 spans 13 residues. CDR3 protein: CASSIIKNTEAFF. The CDR3 region has the DNA TGTGCCAGCAGTATCATAAAGAACACTGAAGCTTTCTTT.

This clonotype was picked up a small number of times. A read error may be the cause here, since a much bigger clone is one base away. This chain joins TRBV11-2 and TRBJ1-2; 9 bases align to TRBD1. Germline V CDR1 and CDR2: SGHAT, FQNNGV. The CDR3 loop spans 15 amino acids. The CDR3 sequence is CTSSLAQGAQGGYTF. CDR3 nucleotide sequence: TGTACCAGCAGCTTAGCACAGGGGGCCCAGGGTGGCTACACCTTC. The full variable domain, rest sourced from reference TRBV11-2 and TRBJ1-2, is EAGVAQSPRYKIIEKRQSVAFWCNPISGHATLYWYQQILGQGPKLLIQFQNNGVVDDSQLPKDRFSAERLKGVDSTLKIQPAKLEDSAVYLCTSSLAQGAQGGYTFGSGTRLTVV.

This clonotype appeared many times. V is TRBV28 and J is TRBJ1-1; D unclear. Trimming took 7 bases from V and 4 from J, leaving 10 bases between them. CDR3 length: 12 residues. Germline assignment: CDR1 MDHEN and CDR2 SYDVKM. The CDR3 DNA reads as TGTGCCAGCACTCGAAGGAGCACTGAAGCTTTCTTT. This translates into CASTRRSTEAFF.

This clonotype was counted at least ten times. V usage is TRBV12-3 or TRBV12-4 and J usage is TRBJ2-3; 8 bases fit TRBD2. Trimming took 3 bases from V and 5 from J; bases not matched to a gene: 7. The length of the CDR3 is 15 residues. CDR3 sequence (DNA): TGTGCCAGCAGTTTTAGCGGGGTCAGGGTAGATACGCAGTATTTT. It specifies CASSFSGVRVDTQYF.

This clonotype was detected many times. The rearrangement joins TRBV18 to TRBJ1-6; TRBD1 agrees at 8 bases. After removal of 1 base from V and 7 bases from J, the junction contained 6 bases not matched to a gene. Germline CDR1 is KGHSH and CDR2 is LQKENI. The CDR3 totals 16 residues. The CDR3 here is CASSPLPGGGNSPLHF. The CDR3, as DNA: TGTGCCAGCTCACCACTGCCAGGGGGCGGAAATTCACCCCTCCACTTT.

The gene calls are TRBV10-3 and TRBJ2-7; the match to TRBD1 covers 8 bases. Trimming took 10 bases from V and 3 from J; bases not matched to a gene: 14. This CDR3 spans 15 amino acids. In germline, CDR1 is ENHRY, CDR2 SYGVKD. The CDR3 DNA sequence: TGTGCCACCATTCCGGGACAGGTCTCCCTCTACGAGCAGTACTTC. Amino acid sequence: CATIPGQVSLYEQYF.

The J gene is TRBJ1-2, the V gene TRBV12-3 or TRBV12-4; the D gene is possibly TRBD1 (6 bases). The length of the CDR3 is 13 residues. Trimming left V 5 bases short and J 5 bases short, with 12 bases between. The CDR3 nucleotides are TGTGCCAGCAGTCAGGACAGCAGATATGGCTACACCTTC. Protein sequence: CASSQDSRYGYTF.

CDR3: CASSVGTALSSYNSPLHF. The CDR3 DNA follows: TGTGCCAGCAGTGTCGGGACAGCCCTTAGCTCCTATAATTCACCCCTCCACTTT. The chain couples TRBV6-1 to TRBJ1-6, with 7 bases fitting TRBD1. V shed 4 bases and J 0 bases; nucleotides not matched to a gene: 9. CDR3 size: 18 residues. Germline V gene lookup returns CDR1 MNHNS and CDR2 SASEGT.

This clonotype was picked up many times. The genes are TRBV2 and TRBJ1-1, with 10 bases lining up with TRBD1. From germline, CDR1 is SNHLY and CDR2 FYNNEI. The CDR3 extends over 19 amino acids. V trimming: 1 base; J trimming: 8 bases; junction bases outside the gene matches: 19. The CDR3 spells CASSEGPLGTGERYGEAFF. Written as DNA, the CDR3 is TGTGCCAGCAGTGAAGGACCCCTAGGGACAGGGGAGAGGTATGGCGAAGCTTTCTTT.

This sequence joins TRBV19 and TRBJ2-2; D is unresolved. This CDR3 has 15 amino acids. Trimming stripped 6 bases from V and 4 bases from J, with 15 bases between. Germline loops: CDR1 LNHDA, CDR2 SQIVND (reference sequence). DNA of the CDR3: TGTGCCAGTAGATGGAAGGACCGAGGCACCGGGGAGCTGTTTTTT. Translated: CASRWKDRGTGELFF.

This clonotype was picked up many times. V gene TRBV5-1 combines with J gene TRBJ1-1; tentatively, D is TRBD1 (5 bases). The CDR3 is made up of 15 amino acids. Trimming cost V 5 bases and J 6 bases, with 20 bases left between them. The germline V gene has CDR1 SGHRS and CDR2 YFSETQ. In DNA, the CDR3 is TGCGCCAGCAGGATAGGGGAGCGAATTGGCGCTGAAGCTTTCTTT. Its translation: CASRIGERIGAEAFF.

The sample holds many counts of this clonotype. The V and J genes are TRBV2 and TRBJ2-3; D gene ambiguous. The CDR3 runs 13 residues. Germline values: CDR1 SNHLY, CDR2 FYNNEI. Trimming shortened V by 3 bases and J by 8 bases, and 12 bases separated the two germline ends. This chain's CDR3 is CASSDTETSTQYF. For the CDR3, the DNA is TGTGCCAGCAGTGATACGGAGACAAGTACGCAGTATTTT.

This clonotype was seen at least ten times. V is TRBV28 and J is TRBJ2-3; D unresolved. This CDR3 is 17 amino acids long. The V end was cut by 1 base, the J end by 0 bases, with 14 bases between. The germline gives CDR1 MDHEN, CDR2 SYDVKM. CDR3 coding DNA: TGTGCCAGCAGTTTATCGTCTCTACTGGATAGCACAGATACGCAGTATTTT. This codes for CASSLSSLLDSTDTQYF.

CDR3 DNA sequence: TGTGCCAGCAGAACTCCCCCTGGGGATGGCTACACCTTC. Translated, it gives CASRTPPGDGYTF. V is TRBV12-3 or TRBV12-4 and J is TRBJ1-2; unclear D gene. CDR3 length: 13 residues. Trimming removed 6 bases at V and 6 bases at J, with 14 bases between.